This T cell receptor (beta chain) was sequenced for a study of response to subunit inactivated influenza vaccine. As to this clonotype: The antigen remains unidentified.

Findings and caveats of the study: Authors suggested seasonal influenza vaccinations each recruit few new T cells.

In TCRdb, the RT-PCR reads were re-called with MiXCR into one record per CDR3 protein. The data show some 160,000 distinct CDR3 sequences, under 13% seen once. V lost 6 bases to trimming and J lost 6 bases, with 28 bases between them. The germline gives CDR1 MNHEY, CDR2 SVGEGT. The CDR3 length is 18 residues. The chain employs TRBV6-2 or TRBV6-3 and TRBJ2-3; D is perhaps TRBD2 (5 bases). Sequencing used non-naive T cells sorted from PBMCs, obtained roughly 47 days after vaccination. The sequence derives from a man between 45 and 60 years old who received an inactivated influenza vaccine. In DNA, the CDR3 is TGTGCCAGCAGCTCACCAGTGGTTCGCCTAACTACTAGGGATACGCAGTATTTT. Translation gives CASSSPVVRLTTRDTQYF.